This is a list of T cell receptor beta chains from one sample in a study of T cells after yellow fever vaccination. Using its own MiXCR run on the 5' RACE reads, TCRdb lists one record per CDR3 protein. This sample carries 450,000 to 600,000 distinct CDR3 sequences, 17% of them seen once, and the ten largest clones take 15% to 20%. The sample consisted of PBMCs, taken about 5 days after the first yellow fever vaccination. The receptors here all came from a young man who received the YFV17D yellow fever vaccine. Each CDR3 is given without its conserved first and last residue.

v_gene: TRBV5-1; CDR3aa: ASSWTSNNEQF
v_gene: TRBV7-8; CDR3aa: ASSSQGANVLT
v_gene: TRBV6-2/TRBV6-3; CDR3aa: ASSYRLGLAGGWFWDNEQF
v_gene: TRBV20-1; CDR3aa: SARHPTSGGAGEQF
v_gene: TRBV4-3; CDR3aa: ASSQELMETQY
v_gene: TRBV6-1; CDR3aa: ASLTSILSTDTQY
v_gene: TRBV20-1; CDR3aa: SARGAEVRTEAF
v_gene: TRBV5-4; CDR3aa: ASSLKAGDTDTQY
v_gene: TRBV6-5; CDR3aa: ASSYSRGAGGYT
v_gene: TRBV2; CDR3aa: ASEWGSYQPQH
v_gene: TRBV25-1; CDR3aa: ASSEYGESPGYGYT
v_gene: TRBV20-1; CDR3aa: SAAGSGGPTDTQY
v_gene: TRBV7-9; CDR3aa: ASSFAGGVNQPQH
v_gene: TRBV20-1; CDR3aa: SARGGGNFYEQY
v_gene: TRBV6-2/TRBV6-3; CDR3aa: ASSDRLGNSPLH
v_gene: TRBV25-1; CDR3aa: ASTQAGGGWTQY
v_gene: TRBV10-3; CDR3aa: ATTPSNGNSPLH
v_gene: TRBV6-2/TRBV6-3; CDR3aa: ASSYLARTEAF
v_gene: TRBV12-3/TRBV12-4; CDR3aa: ASSLLGQGLIYIQY
v_gene: TRBV20-1; CDR3aa: SVPGWMNTEAF
v_gene: TRBV7-6; CDR3aa: ASSSLDGKLF
v_gene: TRBV7-9; CDR3aa: ASSLISGETQY
v_gene: TRBV7-2; CDR3aa: ASSLQPGQIEAF
v_gene: TRBV4-3; CDR3aa: ASSQEASAYPGELF
v_gene: TRBV20-1; CDR3aa: SAQTDSNQPQH
v_gene: TRBV5-1; CDR3aa: ASRRTMNTEAF
v_gene: TRBV7-9; CDR3aa: ASSLVELRGTEAF
v_gene: TRBV27; CDR3aa: ASSLFADSSTDTQY
v_gene: TRBV27; CDR3aa: ASRGIAGTTDTQY
v_gene: TRBV12-3/TRBV12-4; CDR3aa: ASTTGTGMGYT
v_gene: TRBV29-1; CDR3aa: SVVSSGGAPETQY
v_gene: TRBV7-2; CDR3aa: ASSSTGNNSPLH
v_gene: TRBV12-3/TRBV12-4; CDR3aa: ASSFSYNSPLH
v_gene: TRBV20-1; CDR3aa: SARHIRANTEAF
v_gene: TRBV7-9; CDR3aa: ASSPRDRGTDTQY
v_gene: TRBV10-3; CDR3aa: AINAGGLETQY
v_gene: TRBV7-9; CDR3aa: ASSPRGGSVREQY
v_gene: TRBV7-3; CDR3aa: ASSPTGGVETQY
v_gene: TRBV6-2/TRBV6-3; CDR3aa: ASSPMFRGLQETQY
v_gene: TRBV30; CDR3aa: AWSPGSLSYNEQF